A single sample gave rise to the 22 T cell receptor beta chains below, sequenced in a study of cytomegalovirus exposure and HLA in healthy donors. Assay used: immunoSEQ multiplex PCR; TCRdb lists only in-frame clones, some missing. This table holds almost 75,000 clones, around 81% found once. Sequenced material: PBMCs. Source of these receptors: a young man in good health and CMV-seronegative.

The chain employs TRBV27 and TRBJ2-5, with 10 bases identical to TRBD2. CDR3 size: 19 residues. V was pared by 2 bases and J by 4 bases, with 16 bases of the junction left unmatched. Per germline, CDR1 MNHEY and CDR2 SMNVEV (reference sequence). CDR3 nucleotides: TGTGCCAGCAGTTTAGGTGGAGTAGCGGGGGGACCTAGGGGAGAGACCCAGTACTTC. This sequence encodes CASSLGGVAGGPRGETQYF.

V gene TRBV7-9 combines with J gene TRBJ2-1, with 7 nucleotides matching TRBD1. Germline CDR1 reads SEHNR; CDR2 reads FQNEAQ (reference sequence). The V and J ends lost 0 bases and 9 bases, in that order; junction bases with no gene match: 5. CDR3 size: 14 residues. DNA for the CDR3: TGTGCCAGCAGCTTAGCAGGGGGCAAGAGTGAGCAGTTCTTC. Amino acids: CASSLAGGKSEQFF.

V gene TRBV5-4 combines with J gene TRBJ2-2; the match to TRBD2 covers 7 bases. Germline trimming cut 2 bases from V and 2 bases from J; bases unmatched to any gene: 3. The germline gives CDR1 SGHNT, CDR2 YYREEE (reference sequence). The CDR3 extends over 15 amino acids. The CDR3 DNA reads as TGTGCCAGCAGCTTTCTAGCGGCTAACACCGGGGAGCTGTTTTTT. Its protein is CASSFLAANTGELFF.

Of note for this clone: The DNA is omitted, as the CDR3 cannot be located on it reliably, and the CDR3 follows TCRdb's listing. V usage is TRBV28 and J usage is TRBJ2-7; TRBD1 is the table's D call, not checked against the DNA. CDR1 is MDHEN and CDR2 is SYDVKM in the germline V gene. The CDR3 totals 16 residues, both ends included. CDR3 sequence reads: CASSSSGTGLSYEQYF.

The chain recombines TRBV7-3 with TRBJ2-6; no clear D gene. The CDR3 is 17 amino acids. Trimming removed 1 base at V and 1 base at J, with 11 bases between. Germline V gene sequence: CDR1 SGHTA, CDR2 FQGTGA. The CDR3 DNA sequence: TGTGCCAGCAGCTTAATGGGCCCCTTATCTGGGGCCAACGTCCTGACTTTC. Amino acid sequence: CASSLMGPLSGANVLTF.

This chain connects TRBV10-3 to TRBJ1-5, with 9 bases that match TRBD1. This CDR3 has 15 amino acids. V was pared by 6 bases and J by 11 bases, with 14 bases of the junction left unmatched. The germline V gene has CDR1 ENHRY and CDR2 SYGVKD. CDR3 sequence: CAIRRDREGSGAQHF. The CDR3 DNA reads TGTGCCATCAGGAGGGACAGGGAGGGGTCTGGGGCCCAGCATTTT.

V gene TRBV7-6 combines with J gene TRBJ2-1; TRBD2 agrees at 10 bases. The CDR3 loop spans 16 amino acids. Per the germline V gene, CDR1 is SGHVS and CDR2 is FNYEAQ. Trimming at V came to 2 bases and at J to 2 bases, leaving 3 bases not matched to a gene. The CDR3 loop is CASSLTSGNAYNEQFF. In DNA, the CDR3 is TGTGCCAGCAGCTTAACTAGCGGGAACGCCTACAATGAGCAGTTCTTC.

Details on this clone: The sample has other DNA sequences that encode this CDR3 too. The chain uses TRBV9 and TRBJ1-1; D is undetermined. CDR3 length: 14 amino acids. The V end lost 2 bases, the J end lost 2 bases, and 10 bases lay between the germline ends. Germline CDR1 reads SGDLS; CDR2 reads YYNGEE. The CDR3 nucleotides read TGTGCCAGCAGCGTGGGTACGGGTAACACTGAAGCTTTCTTT. Its protein is CASSVGTGNTEAFF.

The V and J genes are TRBV5-1 and TRBJ1-1, with D maybe TRBD1 (5 bases). Germline CDR1 reads SGHRS; CDR2 reads YFSETQ. This CDR3 contains 14 residues. With 1 base removed from V and 1 base from J, the gap between germline ends came to 8 bases. CDR3 nucleotide sequence: TGCGCCAGCAGCTTGTGGGGGGGGAACACTGAAGCTTTCTTT. Its translation is CASSLWGGNTEAFF.

The genes are TRBV5-1 and TRBJ1-1; tentatively, D is TRBD1 (6 bases). Per germline, CDR1 SGHRS and CDR2 YFSETQ. Trimming took off 4 bases at V and 0 bases at J, with 13 bases between the two ends. The CDR3 sequence is 15 residues long. CDR3 loop: CASSRDKTLNTEAFF. Written as DNA, the CDR3 is TGCGCCAGCAGCCGGGACAAGACTTTGAACACTGAAGCTTTCTTT.

The chain combines TRBV7-6 with TRBJ2-7; no firm D call. The germline V and J ends were trimmed by 1 base and 0 bases, with 10 bases remaining between them. CDR1 and CDR2 (germline): SGHVS, FNYEAQ. The CDR3 runs to 15 residues. Written as DNA, the CDR3 is TGTGCCAGCAGCTTAGAGTCGGCAGGCTCCTACGAGCAGTACTTC. Its translation: CASSLESAGSYEQYF.

V and J are TRBV25-1 and TRBJ1-3, with unresolved D. The germline V gene has CDR1 MGHDK and CDR2 SYGVNS. V was trimmed by 4 bases and J by 2 bases, leaving 9 bases between them. This CDR3 comprises 14 residues. CDR3 loop: CASSGYDTGNTIYF. The CDR3 DNA follows: TGTGCCAGCAGTGGGTACGACACTGGAAACACCATATATTTT.

The chain has TRBV15 and TRBJ1-1, with D hard to call. Per the germline V gene, CDR1 is LNHNV and CDR2 is YYDKDF (reference sequence). There are 15 residues in the CDR3. The V gene lost 0 bases and the J gene lost 1 base, with 9 bases spanning the gap. DNA for the CDR3: TGTGCCACCAGCAGAGATCTTTTACAGAACACTGAAGCTTTCTTT. Protein product: CATSRDLLQNTEAFF. Combining the CDR3 with reference TRBV15 and TRBJ1-1 gives the whole variable domain DAMVIQNPRYQVTQFGKPVTLSCSQTLNHNVMYWYQQKSSQAPKLLFHYYDKDFNNEADTPDNFQSRRPNTSFCFLDIRSPGLGDTAMYLCATSRDLLQNTEAFFGQGTRLTVV.

V is TRBV4-1 and J is TRBJ2-1, with 8 nucleotides matching TRBD2. This CDR3 comprises 15 residues. Trimming cost V 4 bases and J 0 bases; bases outside gene matches: 2. Germline loops: CDR1 MGHRA, CDR2 YSYEKL. The CDR3 here is CASSLTSGSYNEQFF. CDR3 bases: TGCGCCAGCAGCCTCACTAGCGGCTCCTACAATGAGCAGTTCTTC.

This clone was detected once. V usage is TRBV4-3 and J usage is TRBJ2-1; TRBD2 matches 12 bases. This CDR3 has 16 residues. CDR1 and CDR2 (germline): LGHNA, YSLEER. V lost 1 base and J lost 4; bases outside the gene matches: 2. The CDR3 sequence is CASSQGLAGEYNEQFF. DNA for the CDR3: TGCGCCAGCAGCCAAGGACTAGCGGGAGAGTACAATGAGCAGTTCTTC.

CDR3 sequence reads: CASSQGRGQPQHF. As DNA, the CDR3 is TGCGCCAGCAGCCAAGGTAGGGGACAGCCCCAGCATTTT. The chain links TRBV4-3 to TRBJ1-5; D might be TRBD1 (5 bases). In germline, CDR1 is LGHNA, CDR2 YSLEER. The V gene lost 1 base and the J gene lost 7 bases, with 8 bases spanning the gap. CDR3 length: 13 amino acids.

The chain has TRBV2 and TRBJ2-3; the match to TRBD2 covers 7 bases. V shed 7 bases, J shed 9 bases, and the junction held 10 bases outside the gene matches. Germline V gene lookup returns CDR1 SNHLY and CDR2 FYNNEI. The CDR3 spans 13 residues. CDR3 sequence reads: CASNLEGSGTQYF. CDR3 in DNA: TGTGCCAGCAACCTGGAAGGTAGCGGGACGCAGTATTTT.

The rearrangement links TRBV5-4 to TRBJ2-5, with 9 nucleotides matching TRBD1. V trimming: 6 bases; J trimming: 1 base; junction bases outside the gene matches: 16. The V gene's germline CDR1 is SGHNT and CDR2 YYREEE (reference sequence). The CDR3 has 18 amino acids. For the CDR3, the DNA is TGTGCCAGCAAACCCATACCCTCGGACAGGGGCATCCAAGAGACCCAGTACTTC. This codes for CASKPIPSDRGIQETQYF.

This chain uses TRBV2 with TRBJ2-3; a possible D gene is TRBD1 (6 bases). The V gene lost 3 bases and the J gene lost 6 bases, with 19 bases spanning the gap. Germline CDR1 and CDR2: SNHLY and FYNNEI. There are 16 residues in the CDR3. CDR3 region: CASSDFVTGMTDTQYF. The DNA of the CDR3 is TGTGCCAGCAGTGATTTTGTTACAGGGATGACGGATACGCAGTATTTT.

The chain links TRBV23-1 to TRBJ2-7; D may be TRBD2 (6 bases). TRBV23-1 belongs to the ORF category, with a function that is uncertain. V was clipped by 0 bases and J by 5 bases, with 14 bases between them. CDR3 length: 15 residues. CDR3 in amino acids: CASSQSGREPNEQYV. The CDR3, as DNA: TGCGCCAGCAGTCAATCGGGACGGGAGCCTAACGAGCAGTACGTC.

This clone was detected a few times. The chain has TRBV7-9 and TRBJ2-2, with D possibly matching TRBD1 (6 bases). The CDR3 runs 14 residues. CDR1 SEHNR and CDR2 FQNEAQ come from the germline V gene (reference sequence). V dropped 6 bases and J dropped 1 base, with 9 bases sitting between them. The CDR3 DNA reads TGTGCCAGCAGGCAGACAGGGAACACCGGGGAGCTGTTTTTT. This encodes CASRQTGNTGELFF. The full variable domain, in which reference TRBV7-9 and TRBJ2-2 provide the parts outside the CDR3, is DTGVSQNPRHKITKRGQNVTFRCDPISEHNRLYWYRQTLGQGPEFLTYFQNEAQLEKSRLLSDRFSAERPKGSFSTLEIQRTEQGDSAMYLCASRQTGNTGELFFGEGSRLTVL.

The chain employs TRBV5-4 and TRBJ1-6; TRBD1 is a possible D gene (6 bases). The V end lost 1 base, the J end lost 5 bases, and 10 bases lay between the germline ends. CDR3 length equals 15 residues. Germline V gene data show CDR1 as SGHNT and CDR2 as YYREEE (reference sequence). CDR3 sequence (DNA): TGTGCCAGCAGCTTGTTTCCAGGGGATAATTCACCCCTCCACTTT. Translation gives CASSLFPGDNSPLHF.